These T cell receptor beta chains were read from a single sample in a study of prognosis after radiotherapy for stage I lung cancer. TCRdb reprocessed the multiplex PCR reads via MiXCR and lists one record per CDR3 protein. The sample yields tens of thousands of distinct CDR3 sequences, 24% seen once. Sequenced here: PBMCs, sampled before or after stereotactic body radiation therapy (not recorded which). These receptors were collected from a donor over 45 with non-small cell lung cancer. The CDR3 runs from the conserved cysteine through the conserved F or W. D genes are given only for firm matches. Clone size is shown for a subset of rows, as once, few, many or a class of expanded clone.

v_gene: TRBV6-8; d_gene: -; abundance: -; j_gene: TRBJ2-2; CDR3aa: CASSPTTEELFF; CDR3nt: TGTGCCAGCAGCCCAACCACCGAGGAGCTGTTTTTT
v_gene: TRBV6-2/TRBV6-3; d_gene: -; abundance: -; j_gene: TRBJ1-2; CDR3aa: CASIEFLAGSRGGYTF; CDR3nt: TGTGCCAGCATTGAATTTTTGGCAGGCTCTAGGGGTGGCTACACCTTC
v_gene: TRBV19; d_gene: -; abundance: -; j_gene: TRBJ2-2; CDR3aa: CASSIRPLLGEMFF; CDR3nt: TGTGCGAGTAGTATACGACCCCTACTCGGGGAGATGTTTTTT
v_gene: TRBV27; d_gene: TRBD1; abundance: many; j_gene: TRBJ1-1; CDR3aa: CASSTPGQGLGKAFF; CDR3nt: TGTGCCAGCAGTACCCCGGGACAGGGGCTGGGAAAAGCTTTCTTT
v_gene: TRBV20-1; d_gene: -; abundance: many; j_gene: TRBJ1-5; CDR3aa: CSATAGGLGQPQHF; CDR3nt: TGCAGTGCTACTGCAGGTGGCTTGGGTCAGCCCCAGCATTTT
v_gene: TRBV27; d_gene: TRBD1; abundance: many; j_gene: TRBJ1-6; CDR3aa: CASSSQGDNSPLHF; CDR3nt: TGTGCCAGCAGCTCACAGGGGGATAATTCACCCCTCCACTTT
v_gene: TRBV5-1; d_gene: TRBD1; abundance: -; j_gene: TRBJ1-6; CDR3aa: CVISGAETGGNSPLHF; CDR3nt: TGCGTCATCAGCGGAGCGGAGACAGGGGGAAACTCACCCCTCCACTTT
v_gene: TRBV19; d_gene: TRBD1; abundance: many; j_gene: TRBJ1-5; CDR3aa: CASTPDRYSNQPQHF; CDR3nt: TGTGCCAGTACCCCGGACAGGTATAGCAATCAGCCCCAGCATTTT
v_gene: TRBV20-1; d_gene: TRBD2; abundance: many; j_gene: TRBJ2-3; CDR3aa: CSASRAGGDTQYF; CDR3nt: TGCAGTGCTAGCAGAGCGGGAGGCGATACGCAGTATTTT
v_gene: TRBV4-1; d_gene: -; abundance: many; j_gene: TRBJ1-1; CDR3aa: CASSQVLQYRVGNTEAFF; CDR3nt: TGCGCCAGCAGCCAAGTACTACAATACAGGGTAGGGAACACTGAAGCTTTCTTT
v_gene: TRBV12-3/TRBV12-4; d_gene: -; abundance: many; j_gene: TRBJ1-4; CDR3aa: CASSLGDTQEKLFF; CDR3nt: TGTGCCAGCAGTTTAGGGGACACCCAGGAAAAACTGTTTTTT
v_gene: TRBV5-1; d_gene: -; abundance: many; j_gene: TRBJ1-1; CDR3aa: CASSLKRTLGTEAFF; CDR3nt: TGCGCCAGCAGCCTTAAAAGGACCCTAGGAACTGAAGCTTTCTTT
v_gene: TRBV3-1; d_gene: -; abundance: many; j_gene: TRBJ2-3; CDR3aa: CASSLTGSTDTQYF; CDR3nt: TGTGCCAGCAGCCTGACAGGTAGCACAGATACGCAGTATTTT
v_gene: TRBV6-1; d_gene: -; abundance: many; j_gene: TRBJ1-1; CDR3aa: CASKVRGSTEAFF; CDR3nt: TGTGCCAGCAAGGTTAGGGGTAGCACTGAAGCTTTCTTT
v_gene: TRBV20-1; d_gene: -; abundance: many; j_gene: TRBJ1-5; CDR3aa: CSARGTVNQPQHF; CDR3nt: TGCAGTGCTAGAGGGACAGTCAATCAGCCCCAGCATTTT
v_gene: TRBV20-1; d_gene: TRBD2; abundance: -; j_gene: TRBJ2-7; CDR3aa: CSAKTSGASSYEQYF; CDR3nt: TGCAGTGCGAAAACTAGCGGGGCGAGCTCCTACGAGCAGTACTTC
v_gene: TRBV6-2/TRBV6-3; d_gene: -; abundance: many; j_gene: TRBJ1-3; CDR3aa: CASSYVRQATGNTIYF; CDR3nt: TGTGCCAGCAGTTACGTAAGACAGGCGACTGGAAACACCATATATTTT
v_gene: TRBV28; d_gene: TRBD1; abundance: many; j_gene: TRBJ2-5; CDR3aa: CASSFFYGTGVQETQYF; CDR3nt: TGTGCCAGCAGTTTCTTTTACGGGACAGGGGTTCAAGAGACCCAGTACTTC
v_gene: TRBV7-9; d_gene: -; abundance: many; j_gene: TRBJ1-3; CDR3aa: CASSLSGNTIYF; CDR3nt: TGTGCCAGCAGTTTATCTGGAAACACCATATATTTT
v_gene: TRBV20-1; d_gene: TRBD1; abundance: many; j_gene: TRBJ1-6; CDR3aa: CSAERQGQSSYNSPLHF; CDR3nt: TGCAGTGCTGAGAGGCAGGGACAGAGCTCCTATAATTCACCCCTCCACTTT
v_gene: TRBV30; d_gene: -; abundance: many; j_gene: TRBJ1-1; CDR3aa: CAWSLGAKAFF; CDR3nt: TGTGCCTGGAGCCTGGGTGCCAAAGCTTTCTTT
v_gene: TRBV2; d_gene: -; abundance: many; j_gene: TRBJ2-6; CDR3aa: CASMPSETGANVLTF; CDR3nt: TGTGCCAGCATGCCGAGCGAGACTGGGGCCAACGTCCTGACTTTC
v_gene: TRBV7-3; d_gene: -; abundance: many; j_gene: TRBJ2-1; CDR3aa: CASSLKLLGEQFF; CDR3nt: TGTGCCAGCAGCTTAAAATTACTTGGAGAGCAGTTCTTC
v_gene: TRBV2; d_gene: -; abundance: many; j_gene: TRBJ2-1; CDR3aa: CASSVTINNEQFF; CDR3nt: TGTGCCAGCAGCGTGACTATCAACAATGAGCAGTTCTTC
v_gene: TRBV6-2/TRBV6-3; d_gene: TRBD1; abundance: many; j_gene: TRBJ1-1; CDR3aa: CASSYTLGQAAFF; CDR3nt: TGTGCCAGCAGTTACACGTTGGGACAGGCGGCTTTCTTT
v_gene: TRBV20-1; d_gene: TRBD2; abundance: many; j_gene: TRBJ2-1; CDR3aa: CSAREALAGGSEQFF; CDR3nt: TGCAGTGCTAGAGAGGCGCTAGCGGGAGGTAGTGAGCAGTTCTTC
v_gene: TRBV20-1; d_gene: -; abundance: many; j_gene: TRBJ2-3; CDR3aa: CSAGLSRTDTQYF; CDR3nt: TGCAGTGCTGGCCTAAGTCGCACAGATACGCAGTATTTT
v_gene: TRBV28; d_gene: -; abundance: many; j_gene: TRBJ1-1; CDR3aa: CASSLSGMSPEAFF; CDR3nt: TGTGCCAGCAGTTTATCGGGTATGTCCCCTGAAGCTTTCTTT
v_gene: TRBV7-9; d_gene: -; abundance: many; j_gene: TRBJ1-3; CDR3aa: CASSNTETGNTIYF; CDR3nt: TGTGCCAGCAGCAATACAGAAACTGGAAACACCATATATTTT
v_gene: TRBV6-5; d_gene: -; abundance: many; j_gene: TRBJ2-7; CDR3aa: CASSYSSNSRTYEQYF; CDR3nt: TGTGCCAGCAGTTACTCGAGTAATAGCAGAACCTACGAGCAGTACTTC
v_gene: TRBV30; d_gene: -; abundance: -; j_gene: TRBJ2-5; CDR3aa: CAWSPTARGRETQYF; CDR3nt: TGTGCCTGGAGCCCAACCGCACGGGGGCGAGAGACCCAGTACTTC
v_gene: TRBV2; d_gene: -; abundance: many; j_gene: TRBJ1-5; CDR3aa: CASSWASLEQPQHF; CDR3nt: TGTGCCAGCTCCTGGGCCTCCCTCGAGCAGCCCCAGCATTTT
v_gene: TRBV20-1; d_gene: -; abundance: many; j_gene: TRBJ2-3; CDR3aa: CSALTDLTDTQYF; CDR3nt: TGCAGTGCCCTGACAGACTTAACAGATACGCAGTATTTT
v_gene: TRBV2; d_gene: -; abundance: many; j_gene: TRBJ2-3; CDR3aa: CASSDRGTDTQYF; CDR3nt: TGTGCCAGCAGTGATAGGGGCACAGATACGCAGTATTTT
v_gene: TRBV27; d_gene: -; abundance: many; j_gene: TRBJ2-1; CDR3aa: CASTKLGGSYNEQFF; CDR3nt: TGTGCCAGCACCAAATTGGGGGGCTCCTACAATGAGCAGTTCTTC
v_gene: TRBV2; d_gene: -; abundance: many; j_gene: TRBJ1-4; CDR3aa: CASSIGPLEKLFF; CDR3nt: TGTGCCAGCAGTATTGGGCCCCTTGAAAAACTGTTTTTT
v_gene: TRBV10-3; d_gene: TRBD1; abundance: many; j_gene: TRBJ2-3; CDR3aa: CAIRTGLDTQYF; CDR3nt: TGTGCCATCAGGACAGGGTTAGATACGCAGTATTTT
v_gene: TRBV7-9; d_gene: -; abundance: many; j_gene: TRBJ1-2; CDR3aa: CASSTREAANYGYTF; CDR3nt: TGTGCCAGCAGCACCCGGGAAGCTGCTAACTATGGCTACACCTTC
v_gene: TRBV24-1; d_gene: TRBD1; abundance: many; j_gene: TRBJ1-4; CDR3aa: CATSATTPLGTAEEKLFF; CDR3nt: TGTGCCACCAGTGCCACTACTCCCCTCGGGACAGCCGAGGAAAAACTGTTTTTT
v_gene: TRBV2; d_gene: -; abundance: many; j_gene: TRBJ1-1; CDR3aa: CASSVEGGNTEAFF; CDR3nt: TGTGCCAGCAGTGTTGAGGGGGGTAACACTGAAGCTTTCTTT
v_gene: TRBV4-1; d_gene: -; abundance: many; j_gene: TRBJ1-5; CDR3aa: CASSQPGGTPFQPQHF; CDR3nt: TGCGCCAGCAGCCAGCCTGGGGGAACCCCGTTTCAGCCCCAGCATTTT
v_gene: TRBV30; d_gene: -; abundance: many; j_gene: TRBJ1-2; CDR3aa: CAWSPGGYGYTF; CDR3nt: TGTGCCTGGAGCCCAGGCGGCTATGGCTACACCTTC
v_gene: TRBV5-1; d_gene: -; abundance: many; j_gene: TRBJ2-2; CDR3aa: CASSTAQGGNTGELFF; CDR3nt: TGCGCCAGCAGCACGGCGCAGGGGGGGAACACCGGGGAGCTGTTTTTT
v_gene: TRBV4-1; d_gene: -; abundance: many; j_gene: TRBJ2-1; CDR3aa: CASSQGAFSSYNEQFF; CDR3nt: TGCGCCAGCAGCCAAGGGGCCTTTAGCTCCTACAATGAGCAGTTCTTC
v_gene: TRBV6-1; d_gene: TRBD1; abundance: many; j_gene: TRBJ2-1; CDR3aa: CASSDPAGGYNEQFF; CDR3nt: TGTGCCAGCAGTGACCCGGCAGGGGGCTACAATGAGCAGTTCTTC
v_gene: TRBV28; d_gene: -; abundance: many; j_gene: TRBJ1-2; CDR3aa: CASETPFGGNYGYTF; CDR3nt: TGTGCCAGCGAGACCCCCTTTGGGGGTAACTATGGCTACACCTTC
v_gene: TRBV6-1; d_gene: -; abundance: many; j_gene: TRBJ1-2; CDR3aa: CASSQDYRDYYGYTF; CDR3nt: TGTGCCAGCAGTCAGGACTACAGGGACTACTATGGCTACACCTTC
v_gene: TRBV4-1; d_gene: -; abundance: many; j_gene: TRBJ1-2; CDR3aa: CASSQDQGQGVNYGYTF; CDR3nt: TGCGCCAGCAGCCAAGATCAGGGGCAGGGAGTAAACTATGGCTACACCTTC
v_gene: TRBV24-1; d_gene: -; abundance: many; j_gene: TRBJ1-6; CDR3aa: CATQSVGNSPLHF; CDR3nt: TGTGCCACTCAGTCGGTGGGAAATTCACCCCTCCACTTT
v_gene: TRBV30; d_gene: TRBD1; abundance: many; j_gene: TRBJ2-5; CDR3aa: CAWSVAQDRATETQYF; CDR3nt: TGTGCCTGGAGTGTGGCCCAGGACAGGGCTACAGAGACCCAGTACTTC
v_gene: TRBV5-1; d_gene: TRBD2; abundance: many; j_gene: TRBJ2-3; CDR3aa: CASSPGGGASTDTQYF; CDR3nt: TGCGCCAGCAGCCCCGGGGGGGGGGCCAGCACAGATACGCAGTATTTT
v_gene: TRBV5-6; d_gene: TRBD2; abundance: few; j_gene: TRBJ2-3; CDR3aa: CASSETSGGAFVTDTQYF; CDR3nt: TGTGCCAGCAGCGAAACTAGCGGGGGGGCCTTTGTGACAGATACGCAGTATTTT
v_gene: TRBV29-1; d_gene: TRBD1; abundance: many; j_gene: TRBJ2-6; CDR3aa: CSAGDRGSGANVLTF; CDR3nt: TGCAGCGCTGGGGACAGGGGCTCTGGGGCCAACGTCCTGACTTTC
v_gene: TRBV10-2; d_gene: -; abundance: many; j_gene: TRBJ1-2; CDR3aa: CASSLKANYGYTF; CDR3nt: TGCGCCAGCAGTCTCAAGGCAAACTATGGCTACACCTTC
v_gene: TRBV28; d_gene: TRBD1; abundance: many; j_gene: TRBJ2-7; CDR3aa: CASSSDRGWSYEQYF; CDR3nt: TGTGCCAGCAGCTCAGACAGGGGTTGGTCCTACGAGCAGTACTTC